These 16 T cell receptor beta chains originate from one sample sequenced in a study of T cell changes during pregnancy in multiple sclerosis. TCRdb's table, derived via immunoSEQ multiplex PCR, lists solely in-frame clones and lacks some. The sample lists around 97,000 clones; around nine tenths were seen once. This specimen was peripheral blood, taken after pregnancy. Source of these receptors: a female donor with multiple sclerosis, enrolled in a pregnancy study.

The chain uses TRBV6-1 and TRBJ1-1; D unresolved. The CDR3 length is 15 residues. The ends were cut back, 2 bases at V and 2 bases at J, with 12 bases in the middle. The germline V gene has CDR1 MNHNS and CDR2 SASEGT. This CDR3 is CASSEWVRKNTEAFF. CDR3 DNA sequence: TGTGCCAGCAGTGAATGGGTGCGGAAAAACACTGAAGCTTTCTTT.

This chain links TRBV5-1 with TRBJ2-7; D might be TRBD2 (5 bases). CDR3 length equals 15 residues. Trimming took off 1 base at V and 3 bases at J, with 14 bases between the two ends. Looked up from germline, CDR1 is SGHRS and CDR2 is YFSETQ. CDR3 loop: CASSLKGVPSYEQYF. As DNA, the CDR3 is TGCGCCAGCAGCTTGAAGGGAGTACCAAGCTACGAGCAGTACTTC.

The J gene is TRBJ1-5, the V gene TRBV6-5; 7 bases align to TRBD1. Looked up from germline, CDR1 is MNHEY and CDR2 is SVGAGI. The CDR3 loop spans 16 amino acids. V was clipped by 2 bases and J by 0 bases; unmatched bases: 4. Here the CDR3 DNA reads TGTGCCAGCAGTTACCCCGGACAGGTTAGCAATCAGCCCCAGCATTTT. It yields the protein CASSYPGQVSNQPQHF.

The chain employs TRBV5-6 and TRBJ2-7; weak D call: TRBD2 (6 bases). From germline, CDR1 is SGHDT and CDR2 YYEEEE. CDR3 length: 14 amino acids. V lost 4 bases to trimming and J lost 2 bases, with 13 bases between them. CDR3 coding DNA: TGTGCCAGCAGCACGGGGGTTAGGACCTACGAGCAGTACTTC. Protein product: CASSTGVRTYEQYF.

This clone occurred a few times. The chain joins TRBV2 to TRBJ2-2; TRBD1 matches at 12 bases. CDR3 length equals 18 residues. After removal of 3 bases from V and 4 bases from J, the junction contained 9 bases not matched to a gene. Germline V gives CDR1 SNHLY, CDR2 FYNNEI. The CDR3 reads CASSDLLGQGAGTGELFF. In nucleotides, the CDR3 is TGTGCCAGCAGTGACCTATTGGGACAGGGGGCCGGCACCGGGGAGCTGTTTTTT.

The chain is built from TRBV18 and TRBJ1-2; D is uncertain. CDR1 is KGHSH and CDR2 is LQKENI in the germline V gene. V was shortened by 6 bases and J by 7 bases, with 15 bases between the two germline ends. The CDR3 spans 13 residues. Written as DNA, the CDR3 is TGTGCCAGCTCCCCCAAATCCCAGGTTGGCTACACCTTC. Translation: CASSPKSQVGYTF.

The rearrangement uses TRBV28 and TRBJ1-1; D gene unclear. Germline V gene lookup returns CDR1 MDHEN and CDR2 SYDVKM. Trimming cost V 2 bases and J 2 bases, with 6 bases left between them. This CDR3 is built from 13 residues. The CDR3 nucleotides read TGTGCCAGCAGTTTAACAGAAAACACTGAAGCTTTCTTT. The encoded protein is CASSLTENTEAFF.

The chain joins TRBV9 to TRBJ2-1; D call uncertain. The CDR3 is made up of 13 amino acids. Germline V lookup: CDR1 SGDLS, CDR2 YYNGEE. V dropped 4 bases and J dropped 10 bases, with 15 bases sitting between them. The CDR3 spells CASSRPLGGEQFF. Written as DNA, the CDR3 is TGTGCCAGCAGCCGACCCTTAGGCGGCGAGCAGTTCTTC.

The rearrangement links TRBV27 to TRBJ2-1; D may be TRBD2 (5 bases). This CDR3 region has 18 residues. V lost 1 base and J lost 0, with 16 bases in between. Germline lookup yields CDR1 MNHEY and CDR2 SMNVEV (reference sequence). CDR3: CASSLLSPAESSYNEQFF. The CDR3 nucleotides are TGTGCCAGCAGTTTATTGTCCCCAGCGGAAAGCTCCTACAATGAGCAGTTCTTC.

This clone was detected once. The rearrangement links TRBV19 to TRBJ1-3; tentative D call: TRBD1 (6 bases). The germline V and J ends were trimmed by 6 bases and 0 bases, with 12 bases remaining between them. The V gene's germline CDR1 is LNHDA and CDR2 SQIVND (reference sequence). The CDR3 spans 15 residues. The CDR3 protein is CASSPDRSSGNTIYF. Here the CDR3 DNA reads TGTGCCAGTAGCCCGGACAGAAGCTCTGGAAACACCATATATTTT. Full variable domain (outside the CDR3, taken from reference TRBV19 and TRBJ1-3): DGGITQSPKYLFRKEGQNVTLSCEQNLNHDAMYWYRQDPGQGLRLIYYSQIVNDFQKGDIAEGYSVSREKKESFPLTVTSAQKNPTAFYLCASSPDRSSGNTIYFGEGSWLTVV.

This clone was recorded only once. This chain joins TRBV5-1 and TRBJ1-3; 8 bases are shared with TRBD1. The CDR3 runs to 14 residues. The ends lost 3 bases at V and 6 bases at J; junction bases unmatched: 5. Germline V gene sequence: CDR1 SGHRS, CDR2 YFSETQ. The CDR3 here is CASSSDRDANTIYF. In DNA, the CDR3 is TGCGCCAGCAGCTCGGACAGGGATGCAAACACCATATATTTT.

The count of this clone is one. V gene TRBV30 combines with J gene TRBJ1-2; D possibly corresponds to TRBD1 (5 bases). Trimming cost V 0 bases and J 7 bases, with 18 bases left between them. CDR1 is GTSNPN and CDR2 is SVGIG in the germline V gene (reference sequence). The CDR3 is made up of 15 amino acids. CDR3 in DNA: TGTGCCTGGAGTGTCTTAGCATCAGGGTTGGGTGGCTACACCTTC. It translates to CAWSVLASGLGGYTF.

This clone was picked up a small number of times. CDR3 sequence: CASSLGLAGRDEQFF. The CDR3 DNA sequence: TGTGCCAGCAGCTTAGGATTAGCGGGGAGGGATGAGCAGTTCTTC. The V and J genes are TRBV11-2 and TRBJ2-1, with TRBD2 matching over 8 bases. The CDR3 covers 15 residues. J gave up 8 bases and V 1 base, and 7 bases lay outside the gene matches. CDR1 SGHAT and CDR2 FQNNGV come from the germline V gene.

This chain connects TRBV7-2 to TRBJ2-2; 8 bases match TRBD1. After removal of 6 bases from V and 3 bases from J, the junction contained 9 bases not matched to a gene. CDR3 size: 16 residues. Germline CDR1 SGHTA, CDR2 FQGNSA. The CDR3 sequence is CASSPTRGPDTGELFF. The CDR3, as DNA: TGTGCCAGCAGTCCTACCAGGGGGCCGGACACCGGGGAGCTGTTTTTT.

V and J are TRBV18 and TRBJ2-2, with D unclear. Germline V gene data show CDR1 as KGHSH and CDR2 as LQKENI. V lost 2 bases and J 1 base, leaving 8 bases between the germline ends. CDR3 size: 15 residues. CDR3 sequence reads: CASSPLSGNTGELFF. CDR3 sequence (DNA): TGTGCCAGCTCACCATTATCAGGGAACACCGGGGAGCTGTTTTTT. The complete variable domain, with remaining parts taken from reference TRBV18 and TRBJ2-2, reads NAGVMQNPRHLVRRRGQEARLRCSPMKGHSHVYWYRQLPEEGLKFMVYLQKENIIDESGMPKERFSAEFPKEGPSILRIQQVVRGDSAAYFCASSPLSGNTGELFFGEGSRLTVL.

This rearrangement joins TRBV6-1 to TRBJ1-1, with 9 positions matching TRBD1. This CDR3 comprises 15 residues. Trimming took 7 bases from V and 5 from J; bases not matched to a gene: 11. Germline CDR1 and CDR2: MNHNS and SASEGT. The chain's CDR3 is CASISPDRGTTEAFF. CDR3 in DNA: TGTGCCAGCATCTCTCCGGACAGGGGCACGACTGAAGCTTTCTTT.